The 9 T cell receptor beta chains below were found in one sample sequenced in a study of breast tumors, draining lymph nodes, adjacent tissues (dated by TCRdb to 2015 to 2016). Lymph node samples were obtained from the axillary draining lymph nodes of breast cancer patients. Libraries came from multiplex PCR. The reads were generated on an Illumina HiSeq 2000. TCRdb reprocessing: public reads trimmed at Q25 with fastp, clones called with MiXCR, in-frame beta chains kept. Under each unique CDR3 protein, matching rows form one entry showing the most common genes and DNA. This sample holds about 300,000 distinct CDR3 sequences; about 30% were observed only once. In total, the top ten clones hold around 1.1% of the sample. Sequenced material: axillary lymph node tissue. Receptors were obtained from a female donor with breast cancer. Some clones in this sample may be carry-over from other donors' samples.

This clonotype was found many times. The J gene is TRBJ2-3, the V gene TRBV20-1, with 8 bases lining up with TRBD1. The CDR3 loop spans 15 amino acids. Germline V gives CDR1 DFQATT, CDR2 SNEGSKA (reference sequence). The CDR3, as DNA: TGCAGCGCCGGACTTCAGGGGGCGGTCCAAGATACGCAGTATTTT. This sequence encodes CSAGLQGAVQDTQYF.

This clonotype was seen a handful of times. The gene calls are TRBV28 and TRBJ2-1; D is ambiguous. In germline, CDR1 is MDHEN, CDR2 SYDVKM. The CDR3 is made up of 14 amino acids. V shed 5 bases and J shed 5 bases, with 13 bases lying between them. The CDR3 sequence is CASSASVNHNEQFF. The CDR3 nucleotides are TGTGCCAGCAGTGCGTCGGTAAATCACAATGAGCAGTTCTTC.

This clonotype has a count of ten or more. This chain uses TRBV29-1 with TRBJ1-2; D possibly corresponds to TRBD1 (5 bases). Germline V gives CDR1 SQVTM, CDR2 ANQGSEA. Trimming removed 4 bases at V and 4 bases at J, with 13 bases between. The CDR3 has 13 amino acids. The CDR3: CSVAQTVIYGYTF. Here the CDR3 DNA reads TGCAGCGTTGCCCAGACAGTAATCTATGGCTACACCTTC. Drawing the rest from reference TRBV29-1 and TRBJ1-2, the complete variable domain is SAVISQKPSRDICQRGTSLTIQCQVDSQVTMMFWYRQQPGQSLTLIATANQGSEATYESGFVIDKFPISRPNLTFSTLTVSNMSPEDSSIYLCSVAQTVIYGYTFGSGTRLTVV.

This clonotype was picked up many times. The chain links TRBV5-1 to TRBJ2-7; D is undetermined. The CDR3 loop spans 11 amino acids. V lost 0 bases, J lost 6 bases, and 4 bases lay in between. Germline V gene lookup returns CDR1 SGHRS and CDR2 YFSETQ. CDR3: CASSLGFEQYF. CDR3 DNA sequence: TGCGCCAGCAGCTTGGGGTTCGAGCAGTACTTC.

For this clonotype: This clone may be a read error of a much larger clone one base away. The chain has TRBV20-1 and TRBJ2-3, with D possibly TRBD2 on 5 matching bases. CDR1 and CDR2 (germline): DFQATT, SNEGSKA (reference sequence). The CDR3 runs to 14 residues. The CDR3 region has the DNA TGCAGTGCTAGCGGGGTTTATAGCACAGCTACGCAGTATTTT. This sequence encodes CSASGVYSTATQYF.

As for this clonotype: This clone may be a read error of a much larger clone one base away. The rearrangement links TRBV6-1 to TRBJ2-2; weak D call: TRBD1 (7 bases). Trimming left V 5 bases short and J 7 bases short, with 17 bases between. The CDR3 has 15 residues. CDR1 is MNHNS and CDR2 is SASEGT in the germline V gene. Written as DNA, the CDR3 is TGTGCCAGCAGTCAAAACCAGGGGGGCAACGGGGAGCTGTTTTTT. This encodes CASSQNQGGNGELFF.

This clonotype was seen at least ten times. The rearrangement links TRBV7-2 to TRBJ2-5; 8 positions match TRBD2. Trimming at V came to 5 bases and at J to 3 bases, leaving 8 bases not matched to a gene. CDR3 length: 15 residues. Germline V gene lookup returns CDR1 SGHTA and CDR2 FQGNSA. The CDR3 spells CASSPLPGGEETQYF. The CDR3 region has the DNA TGTGCCAGCAGCCCTCTACCGGGAGGGGAAGAGACCCAGTACTTC.

Many counts were recorded for this clonotype. The chain employs TRBV19 and TRBJ1-5; 7 bases fit TRBD1. CDR3 length equals 15 residues. CDR1 is LNHDA, CDR2 SQIVND, per germline (reference sequence). Trimming took 5 bases from V and 3 from J; bases not matched to a gene: 7. The CDR3 DNA is TGTGCCAGTAGTCTCCGGGACAGCGACAATCAGCCCCAGCATTTT. Protein sequence: CASSLRDSDNQPQHF. The full variable domain, rest sourced from reference TRBV19 and TRBJ1-5, is DGGITQSPKYLFRKEGQNVTLSCEQNLNHDAMYWYRQDPGQGLRLIYYSQIVNDFQKGDIAEGYSVSREKKESFPLTVTSAQKNPTAFYLCASSLRDSDNQPQHFGDGTRLSIL.

This clonotype was seen repeatedly, ten times or more. The chain has TRBV12-3 or TRBV12-4 and TRBJ1-5; D not resolved. V lost 3 bases, J lost 6 bases, and 6 bases lay in between. The CDR3 covers 12 residues. CDR3 sequence reads: CASSFRGQPQHF. CDR3 nucleotide sequence: TGTGCCAGCAGTTTCCGGGGTCAGCCCCAGCATTTT.